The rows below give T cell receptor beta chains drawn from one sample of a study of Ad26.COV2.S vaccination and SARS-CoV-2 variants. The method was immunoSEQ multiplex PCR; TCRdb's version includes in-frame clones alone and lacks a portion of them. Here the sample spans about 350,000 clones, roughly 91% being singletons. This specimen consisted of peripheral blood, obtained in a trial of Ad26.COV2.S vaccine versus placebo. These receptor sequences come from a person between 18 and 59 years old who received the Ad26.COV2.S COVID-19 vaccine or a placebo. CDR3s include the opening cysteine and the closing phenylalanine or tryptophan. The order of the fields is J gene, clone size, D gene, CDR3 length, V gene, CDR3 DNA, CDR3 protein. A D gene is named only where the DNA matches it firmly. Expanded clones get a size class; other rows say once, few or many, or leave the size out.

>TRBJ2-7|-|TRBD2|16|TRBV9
TGTGCCAGCAGCGTAGGTGGGACTAGCGGGTCCTACGAGCAGTACTTC
CASSVGGTSGSYEQYF
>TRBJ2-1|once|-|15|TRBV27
TGTGCCAGCCGGAGAGGGGGTGGGTCCTACAATGAGCAGTTCTTC
CASRRGGGSYNEQFF
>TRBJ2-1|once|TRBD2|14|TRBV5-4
TGTGCCAGCAGCAGCGGGACTAGCTTTAATGAGCAGTTCTTC
CASSSGTSFNEQFF
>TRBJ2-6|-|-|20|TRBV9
TGTGCCAGCAGCGTTGGGCCGGTCGGCACCTATCACTCTGGGGCCAACGTCCTGACTTTC
CASSVGPVGTYHSGANVLTF
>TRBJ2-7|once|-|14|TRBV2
TGTGCCAGCACTTTCGCGGGAAGCTCCTACGAGCAGTACTTC
CASTFAGSSYEQYF
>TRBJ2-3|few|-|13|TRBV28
TGTGCCAGCGGTCGACAGAGCACAGATACGCAGTATTTT
CASGRQSTDTQYF
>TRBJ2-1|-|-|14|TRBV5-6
TGTGCCAGCAGCTTCCAGGGCCCCTACAATGAGCAGTTCTTC
CASSFQGPYNEQFF
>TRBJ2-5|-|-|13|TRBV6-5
TGTGCCAGCAGTCGGGTGCCGACGGGGACCCAGTACTTC
CASSRVPTGTQYF
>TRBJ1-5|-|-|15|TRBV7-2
TGTGCCAGCAGCTTAGATGGATATAGCAATCAGCCCCAGCATTTT
CASSLDGYSNQPQHF
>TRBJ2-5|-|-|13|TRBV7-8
TGTGCCAGCAGCGGGGACTTGGGGGAGACCCAGTACTTC
CASSGDLGETQYF
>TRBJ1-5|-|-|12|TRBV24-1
TGTGCCACCAGTTCTGAGAATCAGCCCCAGCATTTT
CATSSENQPQHF
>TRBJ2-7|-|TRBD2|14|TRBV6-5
TGTGCCAGCAGCGGAGGACTAGCGGGAGACGAGCAGTACTTC
CASSGGLAGDEQYF
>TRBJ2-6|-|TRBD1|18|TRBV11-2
TGTGCCAGCAGCGCGCGGGACAGGGGAGCCTCTGGGGCCAACGTCCTGACTTTC
CASSARDRGASGANVLTF
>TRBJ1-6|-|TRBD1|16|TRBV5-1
TGCGCCAGCAGCCCGGGACAGAGCTCCTATAATTCACCCCTCCACTTT
CASSPGQSSYNSPLHF
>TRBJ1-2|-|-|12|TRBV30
TGTGCCTGGAGACTGCTCAACTATGGCTACACCTTC
CAWRLLNYGYTF
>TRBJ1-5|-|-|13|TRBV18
TGTGCCAGCTCAGGACAGAGCAATCAGCCCCAGCATTTT
CASSGQSNQPQHF
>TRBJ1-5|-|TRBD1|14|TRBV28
TGTGCCAGCAGGGGGACAGTAGGTTATCAGCCCCAGCATTTT
CASRGTVGYQPQHF
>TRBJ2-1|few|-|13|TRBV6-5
TGTGCCAGCGATCAGGGGATAGGCAATGAGCAGTTCTTC
CASDQGIGNEQFF
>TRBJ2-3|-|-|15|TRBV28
TGTGCCAGCAGTGCCCCGGCAGGGAGGACAGATACGCAGTATTTT
CASSAPAGRTDTQYF
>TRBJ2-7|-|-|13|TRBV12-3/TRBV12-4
TGTGCCAGCAGTTTAGCGACTAGTCAGGAGCAGTACTTC
CASSLATSQEQYF
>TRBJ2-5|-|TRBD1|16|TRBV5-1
TGCGCCAGCAGCTTGGGATCCACAGGGGGCTTGGAGACCCAGTACTTC
CASSLGSTGGLETQYF
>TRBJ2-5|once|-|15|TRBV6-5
TGTGCCAGCAGTTACTCGTTTGCAGCCCAAGAGACCCAGTACTTC
CASSYSFAAQETQYF
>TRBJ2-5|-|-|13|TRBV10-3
TGTGCCATCAGTGAAGACCGTCAAGAGACCCAGTACTTC
CAISEDRQETQYF
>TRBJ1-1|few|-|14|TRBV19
TGTGCCAGTAGGATCTACAGCGGTAACACTGAAGCTTTCTTT
CASRIYSGNTEAFF